These 13 T cell receptor beta chains share one sample of origin, sequenced in a study of OX40 agonist ivuxolimab in advanced cancers. Library creation used the immunoSEQ multiplex PCR assay. This immuneACCESS table, as held by TCRdb, lists in-frame sequences with V and J called but not all clones. Of the missing ones, under half trace to an unresolved V gene in checked studies; the others have no known cause. Present in this sample are just over 60,000 clones, about 92% of which were seen just once. The biggest ten clones account for less than 0.7% of the sample. Sequenced here: CD4+ or CD8+ T cells sorted from blood, sampled in a trial of the OX40 agonist ivuxolimab. These receptors were obtained from an adult with an advanced solid tumor such as melanoma, head and neck, liver or kidney cancer.

This clone was seen just once. The chain has TRBV6-1 and TRBJ1-2, with 9 bases identical to TRBD1. J was trimmed by 4 bases and V by 6 bases; bases with no gene match: 3. CDR1 is MNHNS and CDR2 is SASEGT in the germline V gene. CDR3 length: 13 residues. As DNA, the CDR3 is TGTGCCAGCAGAAGACAGGGGGGCTATGGCTACACCTTC. Amino acid sequence: CASRRQGGYGYTF.

The genes are TRBV30 and TRBJ2-7; possible D gene TRBD1, 6 bases. The V end lost 4 bases, the J end lost 2 bases, and 12 bases lay between the germline ends. CDR3 size: 13 residues. Germline CDR1 is GTSNPN and CDR2 is SVGIG (reference sequence). Here the CDR3 DNA reads TGTGCCTGGAACGCAGGGGTAGCCTACGAGCAGTACTTC. Residues: CAWNAGVAYEQYF.

V usage is TRBV6-1 and J usage is TRBJ2-7, with D maybe TRBD1 (5 bases). In germline, CDR1 is MNHNS, CDR2 SASEGT. This CDR3 contains 15 residues. Between the trimmed V and J ends, which lost 3 bases and 2 bases, there was a span of 14 bases. CDR3 region: CASSEGRVGTYEQYF. CDR3 coding DNA: TGTGCCAGCAGTGAGGGCAGGGTGGGGACCTACGAGCAGTACTTC.

V is TRBV2 and J is TRBJ2-1; D gene unclear. From germline, CDR1 is SNHLY and CDR2 FYNNEI. V shed 0 bases and J shed 4 bases, with 13 bases lying between them. The CDR3 sequence is 16 residues long. DNA for the CDR3: TGTGCCAGCAGTGAAGCGCTCACCGGGTGGTACAATGAGCAGTTCTTC. The encoded protein is CASSEALTGWYNEQFF.

The chain has TRBV6-1 and TRBJ2-7, with a weak D call TRBD2 (6 bases). Germline-derived CDR1 and CDR2 are MNHNS and SASEGT. CDR3 size: 14 residues. Trimming took 6 bases from V and 2 from J, leaving 14 bases between them. The CDR3, as DNA: TGTGCCAGCAGCCCGCGGGGAACCCCCTACGAGCAGTACTTC. Its translation is CASSPRGTPYEQYF.

The J gene is TRBJ2-5, the V gene TRBV4-2; D remains ambiguous. The CDR3 spans 13 residues. Trimming shortened V by 0 bases and J by 5 bases, and 7 bases separated the two germline ends. Germline V gene sequence: CDR1 LGHNA, CDR2 YNFKEQ. DNA of the CDR3: TGTGCCAGCAGCCAAGAACAGAGGGAGACCCAGTACTTC. As protein: CASSQEQRETQYF.

The table lists this clone with a few counts. This chain connects TRBV5-1 to TRBJ2-7, with D unresolved. Per germline, CDR1 SGHRS and CDR2 YFSETQ. Between the trimmed V and J ends, which lost 2 bases and 6 bases, there was a span of 12 bases. This CDR3 region has 13 residues. In DNA, the CDR3 is TGCGCCAGCAGCTTCGACCCCGAAGGCGAGCAGTACTTC. Amino acid sequence: CASSFDPEGEQYF.

The chain joins TRBV18 to TRBJ2-1; the D gene is possibly TRBD1 (5 bases). The CDR3 runs to 15 residues. V lost 1 base, J lost 6 bases, and 13 bases lay in between. Germline V CDR1 and CDR2: KGHSH, LQKENI. Here the CDR3 DNA reads TGTGCCAGCTCACCACTTTCGCAGGGTGGCAATGAGCAGTTCTTC. It encodes CASSPLSQGGNEQFF.

The chain carries TRBV2 and TRBJ2-5; D might be TRBD2 (6 bases). CDR3 size: 13 residues. Germline-derived CDR1 and CDR2 are SNHLY and FYNNEI. The CDR3: CATRWEVVETQYF. For the CDR3, the DNA is TGTGCTACGAGGTGGGAGGTGGTGGAGACCCAGTACTTC.

The rearrangement joins TRBV7-8 to TRBJ2-7; D not resolved. Germline V gene data show CDR1 as SGHVS and CDR2 as FQNEAQ. This CDR3 has 14 residues. Deletions cut 4 bases from V and 0 bases from J, with 10 bases between. CDR3 sequence: CASSSAVASYEQYF. In DNA, the CDR3 is TGTGCCAGCAGCTCCGCCGTCGCCTCCTACGAGCAGTACTTC.

In nucleotides, the CDR3 is TGTGCCAGCAGCCCCCGACACAATCAGCCCCAGCATTTT. It codes for CASSPRHNQPQHF. V and J are TRBV7-6 and TRBJ1-5; D uncertain. CDR3 length: 13 amino acids. CDR1 SGHVS and CDR2 FNYEAQ come from the germline V gene. Trimming pared 5 bases from V and 3 bases from J, leaving 8 bases between. The whole variable domain, remainder taken from reference TRBV7-6 and TRBJ1-5, is GAGVSQSPRYKVTKRGQDVALRCDPISGHVSLYWYRQALGQGPEFLTYFNYEAQQDKSGLPNDRFSAERPEGSISTLTIQRTEQRDSAMYRCASSPRHNQPQHFGDGTRLSIL.

The chain couples TRBV27 to TRBJ2-4; D remains ambiguous. Trimming cost V 7 bases and J 2 bases, with 9 bases left between them. The germline gives CDR1 MNHEY, CDR2 SMNVEV (reference sequence). This CDR3 comprises 13 residues. CDR3: CASNDHTKNIQYF. Written as DNA, the CDR3 is TGTGCCAGCAACGACCATACCAAAAACATTCAGTACTTC.

The rearrangement links TRBV30 to TRBJ1-1, with D maybe TRBD1 (5 bases). Germline V CDR1 and CDR2: GTSNPN, SVGIG (reference sequence). V was cut by 4 bases and J by 5 bases, with 11 bases left in between. The CDR3 runs to 12 residues. The CDR3 spells CAWIKGSTEAFF. The DNA for the CDR3 is TGTGCCTGGATTAAGGGGTCGACTGAAGCTTTCTTT.